This note documents a single TCR beta chain sequence. Its antigen is as yet unknown. The data stem from a study of T-cell reconstitution after alpha-beta-depleted transplantation in children. Whole-study findings and limits: The origin of alpha-beta T cells about two months after transplant was reportedly several hundred expanded graft clones. Newly made T cells mostly supplied T-cell counts and diversity one year after transplant. At day 60, the high TCRbeta diversity found in some patients originated from recipient T cells and thymic progenitors that had survived.

The V segment lost 2 bases and the J segment 13 bases; nucleotides outside the gene matches: 5. CDR1 DFQATT and CDR2 SNEGSKA come from the germline V gene (reference sequence). The CDR3 has 13 amino acids. The TCRbeta library was prepared with unique molecular identifiers. TCRdb independently ran MiXCR on the PCR reads; one entry per CDR3 protein. The repertoire consists of about 980,000 distinct CDR3 sequences, with about 29% occurring once and the leading ten covering roughly 28%. The TCR was taken from a boy younger than two who had a stem cell transplant for SCID, so the T cells may come from the graft donor. The sample was PBMCs, mostly from graft donor cells, taken 360 days after TCRalphabeta/CD19-depleted stem cell transplant. The chain carries TRBV20-1 and TRBJ2-2; 12 bases fit TRBD2. The CDR3 coding sequence is TGCAGTGCTAGACTAGCGGGGGGGCAGGGGCTGTTTTTT. The encoded protein is CSARLAGGQGLFF.